A single sample gave rise to the 14 T cell receptor beta chains below, sequenced in a study of T-cell reconstitution after alpha-beta-depleted transplantation in children. Unique molecular identifiers were incorporated into the prepared TCRbeta library. TCRdb called the PCR reads again in MiXCR, with one record for every CDR3 protein. The repertoire includes a few hundred thousand distinct CDR3 sequences, 25% to 30% of them detected once, and around a third sits in the top ten. This material consisted of PBMCs, taken before TCRalphabeta/CD19-depleted stem cell transplant. These receptors originate from a boy younger than two with Wiskott-Aldrich syndrome, due to receive a stem cell transplant.

This clonotype came up a few times. The genes are TRBV20-1 and TRBJ2-1; the D gene is possibly TRBD1 (6 bases). The CDR3 sequence is 13 residues long. CDR1 DFQATT and CDR2 SNEGSKA come from the germline V gene (reference sequence). V was shortened by 5 bases and J by 4 bases, with 12 bases between the two germline ends. The CDR3: CSAQGLGYNEQFF. In DNA form, the CDR3 reads TGCAGTGCTCAGGGGTTGGGGTACAATGAGCAGTTCTTC.

This clonotype was observed a handful of times. The chain has TRBV12-3 or TRBV12-4 and TRBJ1-5; D unclear. V was trimmed by 2 bases and J by 7 bases, leaving 6 bases between them. This CDR3 has 12 amino acids. The CDR3 sequence is CASSLTGQPQHF. CDR3 coding DNA: TGTGCCAGCAGTTTAACGGGACAGCCCCAGCATTTT.

This clonotype was observed at least ten times. Germline and junction disagree at one end, which may indicate a read error. The rearrangement uses TRBV5-1 and TRBJ1-1; D gene ambiguous. Germline loops: CDR1 SGHRS, CDR2 YFSETQ. The CDR3 spans 13 residues. CDR3 sequence (DNA): TGTGCCAGCAGCTTAGTGAGGAACACTGAAGCTTTCTTT. It yields the protein CASSLVRNTEAFF.

The V gene is TRBV5-8, the J gene TRBJ1-1, with a weak D call TRBD1 (6 bases). The CDR3 has 16 amino acids. Per germline, CDR1 SGHTS and CDR2 YDEGEE. With 3 bases removed from V and 2 bases from J, the gap between germline ends came to 17 bases. The chain's CDR3 is CASSWGHRVNNTEAFF. The DNA for the CDR3 is TGTGCCAGCAGCTGGGGACACCGCGTAAATAACACTGAAGCTTTCTTT.

This clonotype was counted between two and nine times. This chain uses TRBV10-3 with TRBJ2-2, with D uncertain. This CDR3 is built from 14 residues. Trimming cost V 11 bases and J 5 bases, with 18 bases left between them. Germline V CDR1 and CDR2: ENHRY, SYGVKD. The CDR3 reads CAGTRQIETGELFF. The CDR3 coding sequence is TGTGCCGGAACGAGGCAGATAGAGACCGGGGAGCTGTTTTTT.

The chain uses TRBV28 and TRBJ2-1; D call uncertain. The CDR3 totals 15 residues. In germline, CDR1 is MDHEN, CDR2 SYDVKM. The ends were cut back, 4 bases at V and 2 bases at J, with 12 bases in the middle. CDR3 in DNA: TGTGCCAGCAGTTCCCCGGCGCCAACCTACAATGAGCAGTTCTTC. Translating it yields CASSSPAPTYNEQFF.

This clonotype was counted between two and nine times. The chain couples TRBV5-1 to TRBJ1-2, with 7 bases that match TRBD1. Losses at the gene ends were 2 bases for V and 4 bases for J; bases not matched to a gene: 5. The V gene's germline CDR1 is SGHRS and CDR2 YFSETQ. CDR3 length: 14 residues. This CDR3 reads CASSFGDSIYGYTF. The CDR3 nucleotides are TGCGCCAGCAGCTTCGGGGACAGCATCTATGGCTACACCTTC.

The chain joins TRBV29-1 to TRBJ2-2, with 11 nucleotides matching TRBD2. Germline V CDR1 and CDR2: SQVTM, ANQGSEA. This CDR3 spans 13 amino acids. The trim removed 4 bases at V and 6 bases at J, leaving 1 base unmatched. The CDR3 sequence: CSVVSGRAGELFF. In nucleotides, the CDR3 is TGCAGCGTTGTTAGCGGGAGGGCCGGGGAGCTGTTTTTT.

The chain links TRBV7-9 to TRBJ2-5, with D tentatively TRBD2 (6 bases). This CDR3 is built from 15 residues. Germline V CDR1 and CDR2: SEHNR, FQNEAQ (reference sequence). The V and J ends lost 3 bases and 5 bases respectively, with 16 bases between them. The CDR3 nucleotides read TGTGCCAGCAGCTTTCTCGGCGCGGGACGTGAGACCCAGTACTTC. Protein: CASSFLGAGRETQYF.

The genes are TRBV11-2 and TRBJ2-7; D unclear. Germline V gene sequence: CDR1 SGHAT, CDR2 FQNNGV. The CDR3 spans 12 residues. V was trimmed by 8 bases and J by 4 bases, leaving 12 bases between them. CDR3 protein: CASSPTQYEQYF. The CDR3 nucleotides read TGTGCCAGCTCTCCGACCCAATACGAGCAGTACTTC.

This sequence joins TRBV20-1 and TRBJ2-3; 10 bases match TRBD2. Germline lookup yields CDR1 DFQATT and CDR2 SNEGSKA (reference sequence). With 6 bases clipped from V and 1 base from J, the junction kept 7 bases outside the gene matches. The CDR3 spans 15 residues. In DNA, the CDR3 is TGCAGTGCAGAACCCGGGACTAGCGGCACAGATACGCAGTATTTT. Its translation is CSAEPGTSGTDTQYF.

The chain uses TRBV18 and TRBJ1-5; D gene uncertain. The CDR3 is 13 amino acids. The V and J ends lost 3 bases and 3 bases respectively, with 6 bases between them. In germline, CDR1 is KGHSH, CDR2 LQKENI. CDR3 protein: CASSPRDNQPQHF. The CDR3 coding sequence is TGTGCCAGCTCACCGAGGGACAATCAGCCCCAGCATTTT.

This clonotype was seen only a few times. The genes are TRBV7-2 and TRBJ2-7; TRBD2 aligns across 13 bases. CDR1 and CDR2 from the germline V gene are SGHTA and FQGNSA. With V trimmed by 2 bases and J by 2 bases, 3 bases remained unmatched. This CDR3 contains 16 residues. The CDR3 here is CASSLRLAGGPYEQYF. Written as DNA, the CDR3 is TGTGCCAGCAGCTTAAGACTAGCGGGAGGTCCCTACGAGCAGTACTTC. The whole variable domain, filled in from reference TRBV7-2 and TRBJ2-7, reads GAGVSQSPSNKVTEKGKDVELRCDPISGHTALYWYRQSLGQGLEFLIYFQGNSAPDKSGLPSDRFSAERTGGSVSTLTIQRTQQEDSAVYLCASSLRLAGGPYEQYFGPGTRLTVT.

This clonotype turned up a few times. The rearrangement joins TRBV15 to TRBJ2-7; D is ambiguous. This CDR3 spans 10 amino acids. Germline V gene sequence: CDR1 LNHNV, CDR2 YYDKDF (reference sequence). V gave up 7 bases and J gave up 5 bases, with 6 bases separating them. Here the CDR3 reads CATKDDEQYF. CDR3 DNA: TGTGCCACCAAGGACGACGAGCAGTACTTC. The full variable domain, with the rest looked up from reference TRBV15 and TRBJ2-7, is DAMVIQNPRYQVTQFGKPVTLSCSQTLNHNVMYWYQQKSSQAPKLLFHYYDKDFNNEADTPDNFQSRRPNTSFCFLDIRSPGLGDTAMYLCATKDDEQYFGPGTRLTVT.